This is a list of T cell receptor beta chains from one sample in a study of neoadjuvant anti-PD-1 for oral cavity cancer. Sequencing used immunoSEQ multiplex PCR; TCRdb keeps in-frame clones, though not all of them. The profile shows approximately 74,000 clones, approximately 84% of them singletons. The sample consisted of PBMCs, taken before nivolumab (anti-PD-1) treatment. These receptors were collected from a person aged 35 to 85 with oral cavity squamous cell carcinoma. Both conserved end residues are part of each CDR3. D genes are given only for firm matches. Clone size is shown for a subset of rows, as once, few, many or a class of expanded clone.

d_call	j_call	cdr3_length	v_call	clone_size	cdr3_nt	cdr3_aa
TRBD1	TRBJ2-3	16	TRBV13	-	TGTGCCAGCAGCTTAGTTGGGGACAGGGGAACAGATACGCAGTATTTT	CASSLVGDRGTDTQYF
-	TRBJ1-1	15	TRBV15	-	TGTGCCACCAGTATAGACAGGATACCCTACACTGAAGCTTTCTTT	CATSIDRIPYTEAFF
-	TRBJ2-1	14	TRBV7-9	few	TGTGCCAGCAGCTTGGGGGTTTCCTACAATGAGCAGTTCTTC	CASSLGVSYNEQFF
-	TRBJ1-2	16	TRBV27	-	TGTGCCAGCAGTTTATTATATATCCCCCCGGGCTATCGACGCACCTTC	CASSLLYIPPGYRRTF
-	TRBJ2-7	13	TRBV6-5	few	TGTGCCAGCAGTGCTTACACAGGGCTCGAGCAGTACTTC	CASSAYTGLEQYF
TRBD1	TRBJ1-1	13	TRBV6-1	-	TGTGCCAGCACAGACAGGGGGCCGGTTGAAGCTTTCTTT	CASTDRGPVEAFF
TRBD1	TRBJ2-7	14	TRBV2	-	TGTGCCAGCATTAGGCGACAGGGCCAGGACGAGCAGTACTTC	CASIRRQGQDEQYF
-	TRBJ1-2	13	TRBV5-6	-	TGTGCCAGCAGCTTGAAAGGGGGTCTTGGCTACACCTTC	CASSLKGGLGYTF
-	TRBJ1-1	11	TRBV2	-	TGTGCCAGCACTCCCCTAAAGGGAGCTTTCTTT	CASTPLKGAFF
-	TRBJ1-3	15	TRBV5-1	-	TGCGCCAGCAGCTGGACGTCAAGCTCTGGAAACACCATATATTTT	CASSWTSSSGNTIYF
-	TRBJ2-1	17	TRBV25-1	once	TGTGCCAGCAGTGAATCTGTGGTCAGGGTGGAAAGCAATGAGCAGTTCTTC	CASSESVVRVESNEQFF
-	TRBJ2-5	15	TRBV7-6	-	TGTGCCAGCAGCTTAGCGCACGGGGCGCGGGAGACCCAGTACTTC	CASSLAHGARETQYF
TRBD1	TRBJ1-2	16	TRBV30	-	TGTGCCTGGAGTGGGTCCGGGACAGGGGGCGGGTATGGCTACACCTTC	CAWSGSGTGGGYGYTF
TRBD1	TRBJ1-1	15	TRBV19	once	TGTGCCAGTAGTATTGAGGGGGCGGGGAACACTGAAGCTTTCTTT	CASSIEGAGNTEAFF
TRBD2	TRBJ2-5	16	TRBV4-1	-	TGCGCCAGCAGCCAAGAAGAGCGGGAGGGCCGGGAGACCCAGTACTTC	CASSQEEREGRETQYF
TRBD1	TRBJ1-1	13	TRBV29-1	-	TGCAGCGTCGGGGACAGGGAGGGCACTGAAGCTTTCTTT	CSVGDREGTEAFF
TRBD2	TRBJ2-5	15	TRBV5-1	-	TGCGCCAGCAGCCCCCTGGCGGGGGGCAAAGAGACCCAGTACTTC	CASSPLAGGKETQYF
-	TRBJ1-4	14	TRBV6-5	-	TGTGCCAGCAGTTACTCAGGGGAGGATGAAAAACTGTTTTTT	CASSYSGEDEKLFF
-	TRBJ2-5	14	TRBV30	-	TGTGCCTGGAGTGTTGGACTTTCCCAAGAGACCCAGTACTTC	CAWSVGLSQETQYF
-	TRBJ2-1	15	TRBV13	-	TGTGCCAGCAGCTATGGGGCATCTGCCCGGAATGAGCAGTTCTTC	CASSYGASARNEQFF
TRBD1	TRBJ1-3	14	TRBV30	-	TGTGCCTGGAGTGTGGACAGGTCTGGAAACACCATATATTTT	CAWSVDRSGNTIYF
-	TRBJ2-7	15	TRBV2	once	TGTGCCAGCAGTGAAGCGCCGGACCCGGGAAACGAGCAGTACTTC	CASSEAPDPGNEQYF
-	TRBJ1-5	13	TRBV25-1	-	TGTGCCAGCAGTGGGGGGAGCAATCAGCCCCAGCATTTT	CASSGGSNQPQHF
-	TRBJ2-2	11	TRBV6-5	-	TGTGCCAGCAGTAGCGCCGGGGAGCTGTTTTTT	CASSSAGELFF
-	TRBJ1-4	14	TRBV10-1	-	TGCGCCAGCAGTGAGCGAGCGGGGAATGAAAAACTGTTTTTT	CASSERAGNEKLFF
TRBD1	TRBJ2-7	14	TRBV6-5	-	TGTGCCAGCAGCGAGACAGGGGAGTTGTACGAGCAGTACTTC	CASSETGELYEQYF
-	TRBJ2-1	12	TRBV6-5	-	TGTGCCAGCAGTTACTCGAGGGGGGAGCAGTTCTTC	CASSYSRGEQFF
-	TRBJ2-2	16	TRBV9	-	TGTGCCAGCAGCGTAGTGGCAGGGGCAAATACCGGGGAGCTGTTTTTT	CASSVVAGANTGELFF
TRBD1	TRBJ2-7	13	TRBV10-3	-	TGTGCCATCACCCGGGACAGCTCCTACGAGCAGTACTTC	CAITRDSSYEQYF
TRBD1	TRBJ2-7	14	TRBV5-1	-	TGCGCCAGCAGCCCGGGACAGGATTACTCCGAGCAGTACTTC	CASSPGQDYSEQYF
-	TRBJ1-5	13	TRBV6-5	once	TGTGCCAGCAGTCAAACAGGGAATCAGCCCCAGCATTTT	CASSQTGNQPQHF
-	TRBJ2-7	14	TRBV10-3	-	TGTGCCATCAGAGTAGCGTCAAGCTCCTACGAGCAGTACTTC	CAIRVASSSYEQYF
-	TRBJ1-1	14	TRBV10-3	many	TGTGCCATCAGTGACGTGCTAGGGGACACTGAAGCTTTCTTT	CAISDVLGDTEAFF
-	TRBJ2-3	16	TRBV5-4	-	TGTGCCAGCAGCTTTGGCGGGGAGATACTCACAGATACGCAGTATTTT	CASSFGGEILTDTQYF
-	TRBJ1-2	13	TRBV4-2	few	TGTGCCAGCAGCTATTCTGGCCAAGATGGCTACACCTTC	CASSYSGQDGYTF
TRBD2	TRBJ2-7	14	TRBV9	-	TGTGCCAGCAGCGTAAGCGGGAATTCCTACGAGCAGTACTTC	CASSVSGNSYEQYF
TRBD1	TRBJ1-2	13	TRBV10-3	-	TGTGCCATCAGTGTAGGGACAGACTATGGCTACACCTTC	CAISVGTDYGYTF
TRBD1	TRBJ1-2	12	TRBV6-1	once	TGTGCCAGCAGCGTTACAGGGGACGGCTACACCTTC	CASSVTGDGYTF
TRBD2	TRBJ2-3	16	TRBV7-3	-	TGTGCCAGCAGCCTTAGCGGGAGGACTAGCACAGATACGCAGTATTTT	CASSLSGRTSTDTQYF
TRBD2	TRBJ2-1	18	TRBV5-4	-	TGTGCCAGCAGCTTGGGATTTATAGGGACTAGCGTGTACAATGAGCAGTTCTTC	CASSLGFIGTSVYNEQFF
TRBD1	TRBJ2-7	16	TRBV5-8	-	TGTGCCAGCAGCAGACAGGGGGAGGAGGGCTCGTACGAGCAGTACTTC	CASSRQGEEGSYEQYF
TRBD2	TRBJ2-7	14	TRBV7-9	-	TGTGCCAGCAGCTTACGGGACTACACATACGAGCAGTACTTC	CASSLRDYTYEQYF
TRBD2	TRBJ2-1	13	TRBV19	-	TGTGCCAGTAGTTGGACTAGCGCTAATGAGCAGTTCTTC	CASSWTSANEQFF
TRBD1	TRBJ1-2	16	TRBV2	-	TGTGCCAGCAGAGTACGAGCCGACAGGGGGCGCGATGGCTACACCTTC	CASRVRADRGRDGYTF
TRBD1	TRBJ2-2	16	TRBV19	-	TGTGCCATCAGTTCAACAGGGGCGCTGGGTACCGGGGAGCTGTTTTTT	CAISSTGALGTGELFF
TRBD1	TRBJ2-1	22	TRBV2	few	TGTGCCAGCAGACCCCGGGACAGGGGGCCGGCTAGCGGGATTCGCTCCTACAATGAGCAGTTCTTC	CASRPRDRGPASGIRSYNEQFF
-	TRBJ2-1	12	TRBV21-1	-	TGTGCCAGCAGCAAAAATAAAAATGAGCAGTTCTTC	CASSKNKNEQFF
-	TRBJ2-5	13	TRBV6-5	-	TGTGCCAGCAGAGGGACCCTGCAAGAGACCCAGTACTTC	CASRGTLQETQYF
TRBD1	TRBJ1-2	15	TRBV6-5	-	TGTGCCAGCAGTGTGCCGGGACAGGGTGACTATGGCTACACCTTC	CASSVPGQGDYGYTF
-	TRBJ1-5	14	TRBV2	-	TGTGCCAGCAGTAAGGACAAGGCGAATCAGCCCCAGCATTTT	CASSKDKANQPQHF
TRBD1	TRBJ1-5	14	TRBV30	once	TGTGCCTGGAGTGGACAGGGAGGTAAGGAGCCCCAGCATTTT	CAWSGQGGKEPQHF
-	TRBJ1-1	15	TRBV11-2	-	TGTGCCAGCAGCATGTCCGGGACGGTGAACACTGAAGCTTTCTTT	CASSMSGTVNTEAFF
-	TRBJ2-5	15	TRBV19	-	TGTGCCAGTAGTACTACAGGGATGAGTGGGGAGACCCAGTACTTC	CASSTTGMSGETQYF
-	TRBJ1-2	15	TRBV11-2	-	TGTGCCAGCAGCTTAGGCTTGACAGCTAACTATGGCTACACCTTC	CASSLGLTANYGYTF
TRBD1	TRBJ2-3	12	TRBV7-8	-	TGTGCCAGCCGCCCTCTCGACAGGGATCAGTATTTT	CASRPLDRDQYF
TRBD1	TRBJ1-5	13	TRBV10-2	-	TGCGCCAGCGGACAGGGCGAAAATCAGCCCCAGCATTTT	CASGQGENQPQHF
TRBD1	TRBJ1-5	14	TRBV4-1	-	TGCGCCAGCAGCCAAGCCACAGGGGGATTGCCCCAGCATTTT	CASSQATGGLPQHF
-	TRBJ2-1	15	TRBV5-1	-	TGCGCCAGCAGCTTAGGAGGGGTTTGGGTGAATGAGCAGTTCTTC	CASSLGGVWVNEQFF
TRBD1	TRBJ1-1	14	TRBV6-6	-	TGTGCCAGCACTAAGACAGGGATGAACACTGAAGCTTTCTTT	CASTKTGMNTEAFF